The rows below give T cell receptor beta chains drawn from one sample of a study of cytotoxic CD8 clonotypes in ibrutinib-treated CLL. TCRdb keeps only in-frame clones here, not all; method: immunoSEQ multiplex PCR. The sample contains around 160,000 clones, 70% to 85% of which appear only once. The starting material was PBMCs, obtained after 12 months of ibrutinib treatment. The receptors were gathered from a human donor with chronic lymphocytic leukemia. The CDR3 runs from the conserved cysteine through the conserved F or W. D genes are given only for firm matches. Size is stated for part of the rows, as once, few or many counts, or as a class when the clone is expanded.

TGCGCCAGCAGCTTGTGGGTTTTAGGGACAGGGTCCCACGAGCAGTACTTC,CASSLWVLGTGSHEQYF,TRBV5-1,-,TRBD1,TRBJ2-7
TGTGCCAGCAGCCGCGGTCCGGGCTACGAGCAGTACTTC,CASSRGPGYEQYF,TRBV11-3,-,-,TRBJ2-7
TGTGCCAGCAGTTGGTTGGGGAATGAGCAGTTCTTC,CASSWLGNEQFF,TRBV6-5,-,-,TRBJ2-1
TGTGCCAGCAATTCCTTGACGGGGGGACTCTATGGCTACACCTTC,CASNSLTGGLYGYTF,TRBV2,-,-,TRBJ1-2
TGCGCCAGCAGCTTGAGGGGGGATGGCTACACCTTC,CASSLRGDGYTF,TRBV5-1,-,-,TRBJ1-2
TGTGCCAGCAGCCAGGGCACAGATACGCAGTATTTT,CASSQGTDTQYF,TRBV2,-,-,TRBJ2-3
TGTGCCAGCAGCTTAGCGGGACTAGCGGGGTTAACAGATACGCAGTATTTT,CASSLAGLAGLTDTQYF,TRBV7-2,-,TRBD2,TRBJ2-3
TGTGCCAGCTCACCGTGGCAAGGGTCCGACGAGCAGTACTTC,CASSPWQGSDEQYF,TRBV18,once,-,TRBJ2-7
TGTGCCAGCAGCCTTACGAACAATGAGCAGTTCTTC,CASSLTNNEQFF,TRBV5-6,once,-,TRBJ2-1
TGTGCCACCAAATCAGGGGGAACTAACTATGGCTACACCTTC,CATKSGGTNYGYTF,TRBV28,few,TRBD1,TRBJ1-2
TGTGCCAGCAGCTTGACGGGACGGAACTCTGGAAACACCATATATTTT,CASSLTGRNSGNTIYF,TRBV5-6,-,-,TRBJ1-3
TGTGCCACCCAAGAGGGGGCGAATAATGAAAAACTGTTTTTT,CATQEGANNEKLFF,TRBV5-5,few,TRBD1,TRBJ1-4
TGTGCCAGCAGTCCGTTGTACGGGGACACAGATACGCAGTATTTT,CASSPLYGDTDTQYF,TRBV2,few,-,TRBJ2-3
TGCGCCAGCAGCACCCCCGGGACGCAGAGCGGGGGCTACACCTTC,CASSTPGTQSGGYTF,TRBV5-1,few,-,TRBJ1-2
TGTGCCAGCAGCCGGGTGGGGGGGATGGACTACGAGCAGTACTTC,CASSRVGGMDYEQYF,TRBV6-5,-,TRBD2,TRBJ2-7
TGTGCCAGCAGCTTAAAGAACAGGGGGAAATCAGATACGCAGTATTTT,CASSLKNRGKSDTQYF,TRBV7-8,-,TRBD1,TRBJ2-3
TGTGCCAGCAGTTCCCCCGATCTTCACTCTGGAAACACCATATATTTT,CASSSPDLHSGNTIYF,TRBV28,once,-,TRBJ1-3
TGTGCCAGTAGTAGGGGCGGACAGGGGTCCGGCTACACCTTC,CASSRGGQGSGYTF,TRBV19,-,TRBD1,TRBJ1-2
TGTGCCAGCAAGGGAGAAGGGAGCCAGCCCCAGCATTTT,CASKGEGSQPQHF,TRBV28,few,-,TRBJ1-5
TGTGCCAGCAGTTTATCAGCGGACTCCTACGAGCAGTACTTC,CASSLSADSYEQYF,TRBV27,-,-,TRBJ2-7